One and the same sample provided the 10 T cell receptor beta chains below, sequenced in a study of regulatory T cells in long-lasting Graves disease. Time point in this sample: newly diagnosed GD, antithyroid drugs for less than 3 months. Construction of the TCR library relied on RNA isolated from PBMCs. With iRepertoire HTBI primers and Arm-PCR of CDR3 regions, TCR beta libraries were built. TCRdb reprocessed the multiplex PCR reads with MiXCR, giving one entry per CDR3 protein. In the table there are 350,000 to 450,000 distinct CDR3 sequences, about 15% of which are singletons. This sample was also put to use in a study of T cells in Graves' hyperthyroidism and ophthalmopathy.

Material: peripheral blood mononuclear cells (PBMCs), obtained at new diagnosis, from a patient treated with antithyroid drugs. Every receptor here comes from a woman in her thirties or forties with Graves disease.

V and J are TRBV28 and TRBJ1-1; the D is unclear. Looked up from germline, CDR1 is MDHEN and CDR2 is SYDVKM. V was pared by 7 bases and J by 0 bases, with 15 bases between. CDR3 length: 15 amino acids. CDR3 nucleotide sequence: TGTGCCAGCACCCCCCCAGGAGCAATGAACACTGAAGCTTTCTTT. Translation gives CASTPPGAMNTEAFF.

The table lists this clonotype with many counts. This chain links TRBV24-1 with TRBJ2-1; 14 positions agree with TRBD2. The CDR3 length is 17 residues. Per germline, CDR1 KGHDR and CDR2 SFDVKD. V lost 4 bases to trimming and J lost 7 bases; unmatched junction nucleotides: 8. CDR3 in DNA: TGTGCCACCAGTGACCAAGGACTAGCGGGAGGAACTAATGAGCAGTTCTTC. Translation: CATSDQGLAGGTNEQFF.

The rearrangement joins TRBV28 to TRBJ2-7; 14 bases are shared with TRBD2. With 6 bases clipped from V and 4 bases from J, the junction kept 5 bases outside the gene matches. The germline V gene encodes CDR1 MDHEN and CDR2 SYDVKM. This CDR3 is built from 15 residues. Here the CDR3 reads CASRPGTSGSYEQYF. In nucleotides, the CDR3 is TGTGCCAGCAGACCTGGGACTAGCGGGAGTTACGAGCAGTACTTC.

The chain employs TRBV6-1 and TRBJ2-2; weak D call: TRBD1 (5 bases). CDR1 MNHNS and CDR2 SASEGT come from the germline V gene. The V end lost 8 bases, the J end lost 5 bases, and 15 bases lay between the germline ends. This CDR3 is 14 amino acids long. CDR3 amino acids: CASWGARFTGELFF. CDR3 bases: TGTGCCAGCTGGGGCGCTAGATTTACCGGGGAGCTGTTTTTT.

Regarding this clonotype: Just one base apart from a much larger clone, this may be a read error. The genes are TRBV13 and TRBJ2-3; no definite D call. The V gene lost 5 bases and the J gene lost 0 bases, with 18 bases spanning the gap. The germline V gene has CDR1 PRHDT and CDR2 FYEKMQ (reference sequence). The CDR3 covers 17 residues. The DNA for the CDR3 is TGTGCCAGCAGCCCCCCCCCCTCCCAGGAAAGCACAGATACGCAGTATTTT. It codes for CASSPPPSQESTDTQYF.

V is TRBV12-3 or TRBV12-4 and J is TRBJ1-3; 9 bases are a match to TRBD1. The V and J ends lost 2 bases and 15 bases, in that order; junction bases with no gene match: 8. The CDR3 contains 13 residues. Here the CDR3 DNA reads TGTGCCAGCAGTTTAAGTGGCGGGACAGGGTCATATTTT. Amino acid sequence: CASSLSGGTGSYF.

This clonotype was recorded at least ten times. This chain uses TRBV28 with TRBJ2-7, with D tentatively TRBD1 (6 bases). Germline loops: CDR1 MDHEN, CDR2 SYDVKM. The length of the CDR3 is 13 residues. V dropped 6 bases and J dropped 2 bases, with 11 bases sitting between them. Here the CDR3 DNA reads TGTGCCAGCAGGACGGGACAACCCTACGAGCAGTACTTC. It codes for CASRTGQPYEQYF.

In DNA form, the CDR3 reads TGTGCCAGCAGTTTATCCGGGAGGTCCTACAATGAGCAGTTCTTC. It translates to CASSLSGRSYNEQFF. The J gene is TRBJ2-1, the V gene TRBV28; TRBD2 aligns across 7 bases. The length of the CDR3 is 15 residues. Germline CDR1 and CDR2: MDHEN and SYDVKM. V gave up 1 base and J gave up 1 base; unmatched junction bases: 1. The variable domain in full, with the rest retrieved from reference TRBV28 and TRBJ2-1, is DVKVTQSSRYLVKRTGEKVFLECVQDMDHENMFWYRQDPGLGLRLIYFSYDVKMKEKGDIPEGYSVSREKKERFSLILESASTNQTSMYLCASSLSGRSYNEQFFGPGTRLTVL.

This clonotype was counted at least ten times. The CDR3 nucleotides read TGTGCCAGCAGTTTATATACGGCAGGGATGTATTCACCCCTCCACTTT. This translates into CASSLYTAGMYSPLHF. The chain employs TRBV28 and TRBJ1-6; tentatively, D is TRBD1 (5 bases). The V and J ends lost 1 base and 8 bases respectively, with 15 bases between them. The CDR3 runs 16 residues. Germline CDR1 and CDR2: MDHEN and SYDVKM. The variable domain in full, completed from reference TRBV28 and TRBJ1-6, reads DVKVTQSSRYLVKRTGEKVFLECVQDMDHENMFWYRQDPGLGLRLIYFSYDVKMKEKGDIPEGYSVSREKKERFSLILESASTNQTSMYLCASSLYTAGMYSPLHFGNGTRLTVT.

The chain joins TRBV30 to TRBJ1-2; weak D call: TRBD1 (6 bases). The V and J ends lost 1 base and 6 bases respectively, with 15 bases between them. The CDR3 spans 14 residues. The germline V gene encodes CDR1 GTSNPN and CDR2 SVGIG (reference sequence). This CDR3 is CAWSGRGAQHGYTF. DNA of the CDR3: TGTGCCTGGAGTGGGCGGGGGGCGCAACATGGCTACACCTTC.